The 13 T cell receptor beta chains below were found in one sample sequenced in a study of blood T cells in healthy people across ages. The second PCR ran about 6 to 11 cycles with a sample-barcoded 5' primer and J-beta primers. TCRdb redid the calling of the 5' RACE reads with MiXCR, one entry per CDR3 protein. The data contain more than 650,000 distinct CDR3 sequences, less than 70% of them singletons. Material: blood. Receptors originate from an older man in good health.

J is TRBJ2-1 and V is TRBV3-1; 10 bases agree with TRBD2. After removal of 2 bases from V and 4 bases from J, the junction contained 2 bases not matched to a gene. There are 15 residues in the CDR3. In germline, CDR1 is LGHDT, CDR2 YNNKEL (reference sequence). The CDR3 spells CASSQTSGKYNEQFF. The CDR3 coding sequence is TGTGCCAGCAGCCAAACTAGCGGGAAGTACAATGAGCAGTTCTTC.

This clonotype was counted at least ten times. The chain is built from TRBV18 and TRBJ2-7; D not resolved. V was clipped by 5 bases and J by 6 bases, with 17 bases between them. Germline CDR1 is KGHSH and CDR2 is LQKENI. This CDR3 is 14 amino acids long. The CDR3 is CASSSGGSESEQYF. In DNA form, the CDR3 reads TGTGCCAGCTCAAGTGGCGGATCCGAGAGCGAGCAGTACTTC.

The CDR3 spells CASSESGGVSTDTQYF. The CDR3 nucleotides read TGTGCCAGCAGTGAATCGGGCGGAGTTAGCACAGATACGCAGTATTTT. This chain links TRBV25-1 with TRBJ2-3; D ambiguous. CDR3 length equals 16 residues. Trimming stripped 1 base from V and 0 bases from J, with 11 bases between. Germline V gene sequence: CDR1 MGHDK, CDR2 SYGVNS.

The chain links TRBV6-6 to TRBJ2-2, with 11 bases fitting TRBD2. This CDR3 contains 16 residues. The germline CDR1 and CDR2 sequences are MNHNY and SVGAGI (reference sequence). The V gene end was trimmed by 8 bases and the J gene end by 5 bases; junction bases not matched to a gene: 10. CDR3 amino acids: CASDITSGRLTGELFF. The CDR3 nucleotides are TGTGCCAGCGACATAACTAGCGGGAGATTAACCGGGGAGCTGTTTTTT.

V and J are TRBV18 and TRBJ2-3, with a weak D call TRBD2 (6 bases). Germline V lookup: CDR1 KGHSH, CDR2 LQKENI. CDR3 length equals 14 residues. V shed 3 bases and J shed 6 bases, with 13 bases lying between them. The CDR3 here is CASSPPTRPDTQYF. The CDR3 DNA reads as TGTGCCAGCTCACCGCCGACTAGGCCTGATACGCAGTATTTT.

The chain recombines TRBV4-1 with TRBJ1-1; 7 bases are shared with TRBD1. Germline CDR1 is MGHRA and CDR2 is YSYEKL. The CDR3 is 13 amino acids. J gave up 11 bases and V 3 bases, and 9 bases lay outside the gene matches. DNA of the CDR3: TGCGCCAGCAGCCAGCTCCCGACAGGGACGGCTTTCTTT. As protein: CASSQLPTGTAFF.

The chain combines TRBV20-1 with TRBJ2-1, with TRBD1 matching over 7 bases. The J segment lost 0 bases and the V segment lost 4 bases, leaving 9 bases of the junction unmatched. CDR3 length equals 16 residues. The V gene's germline CDR1 is DFQATT and CDR2 SNEGSKA (reference sequence). CDR3 loop: CSAIGKGASSYNEQFF. CDR3 bases: TGCAGTGCTATCGGAAAGGGGGCGAGCTCCTACAATGAGCAGTTCTTC.

This rearrangement joins TRBV29-1 to TRBJ1-5; D is unclear. CDR1 and CDR2 from the germline V gene are SQVTM and ANQGSEA. Trimming left V 3 bases short and J 2 bases short, with 8 bases between. The CDR3 loop spans 13 amino acids. In DNA form, the CDR3 reads TGCAGCGTTGATGGCGGACGCAATCAGCCCCAGCATTTT. Translated: CSVDGGRNQPQHF.

The chain uses TRBV12-3 or TRBV12-4 and TRBJ2-7, with D perhaps matching TRBD2 (7 bases). The DNA matches TRBJ2-5 better at its end, which makes the J call doubtful. The CDR3 runs to 16 residues. CDR3 bases: TGTGCCAGCAGCCTATGGGGGGGGCAGTCCGCAGAGACCCAGTACTTC. Translation: CASSLWGGQSAETQYF.

The genes are TRBV6-5 and TRBJ1-2; D is possibly TRBD1 (5 bases). The V end was cut by 2 bases, the J end by 0 bases, with 10 bases between. The CDR3 is 15 amino acids. Germline values: CDR1 MNHEY, CDR2 SVGAGI. The chain's CDR3 is CASSYRDGANYGYTF. CDR3 in DNA: TGTGCCAGCAGTTACCGGGACGGAGCTAACTATGGCTACACCTTC.

The chain uses TRBV28 and TRBJ1-2, with a tentative D call TRBD1 (6 bases). The CDR3 length is 14 residues. Germline V CDR1 and CDR2: MDHEN, SYDVKM. V lost 5 bases and J 4 bases, leaving 14 bases between the germline ends. CDR3 in amino acids: CASSVVGTPYGYTF. The CDR3 nucleotides are TGTGCCAGCAGTGTCGTCGGGACACCCTATGGCTACACCTTC.

The V and J genes are TRBV20-1 and TRBJ2-1; 14 bases map to TRBD2. This CDR3 comprises 14 residues. The germline V gene encodes CDR1 DFQATT and CDR2 SNEGSKA (reference sequence). J gave up 7 bases and V 4 bases, and 3 bases lay outside the gene matches. CDR3 sequence reads: CSATGTSGSNEQFF. In nucleotides, the CDR3 is TGCAGTGCTACCGGGACTAGCGGGAGTAATGAGCAGTTCTTC.

In its sample, this clonotype was seen once. The genes are TRBV10-3 and TRBJ2-2; unclear D gene. The CDR3 totals 16 residues. V lost 4 bases to trimming and J lost 5 bases, with 17 bases between them. Per the germline V gene, CDR1 is ENHRY and CDR2 is SYGVKD. The CDR3, as DNA: TGTGCCATCAGTGCGAACCCCACGGCAGCAACCGGGGAGCTGTTTTTT. This translates into CAISANPTAATGELFF.